This T cell receptor beta chain was sequenced during a study of lymphopenia after photon versus proton radiotherapy. This clone appeared a few times. The protocol was immunoSEQ multiplex PCR, while the TCRdb copy is restricted to in-frame clones and leaves out a portion. The top ten hold approximately 2% of the sample, which has roughly 42,000 clones, less than 90% seen once. The CDR3 length is 15 residues. V was clipped by 0 bases and J by 0 bases, with 9 bases between them. Germline V gives CDR1 SGDLS, CDR2 YYNGEE. This rearrangement joins TRBV9 to TRBJ2-5, with D hard to call. The source material was peripheral blood, sampled from a patient treated with photon-based radiotherapy. The receptor was isolated from a man aged 35-49 years with gastric cancer. In DNA form, the CDR3 reads TGTGCCAGCAGCGTAGGGGTAGGGAACCAAGAGACCCAGTACTTC. Its protein is CASSVGVGNQETQYF.